This TCR beta chain was observed in a study of blood T cell repertoires in COVID-19. Study context: Sources were T cells, B-cell-depleted T cells, or PBMCs; the material itself was cDNA or gDNA.

Membership in each cohort depended on participant-reported clinical history. Profiling relied on immunoSEQ multiplex PCR, and the TCRdb table lists in-frame clones only, not all of them. This sample carries around 330,000 clones, roughly 86% of them seen once, and the ten largest clones take about 9.8%. V was cut by 4 bases and J by 5 bases, with 11 bases left in between. This CDR3 is 13 amino acids long. Per germline, CDR1 LGHDT and CDR2 YNNKEL (reference sequence). This receptor was identified in a young woman who had recovered from COVID-19. The sample consisted of PBMCs or T cells enriched from blood (not recorded which). The chain employs TRBV3-1 (or the pseudogene TRBV3-2) and TRBJ1-2; a possible D gene is TRBD1 (6 bases). The CDR3 nucleotides read TGTGCCAGCAGCCCTAGGGGGTCTTATGGCTACACCTTC. This sequence encodes CASSPRGSYGYTF.